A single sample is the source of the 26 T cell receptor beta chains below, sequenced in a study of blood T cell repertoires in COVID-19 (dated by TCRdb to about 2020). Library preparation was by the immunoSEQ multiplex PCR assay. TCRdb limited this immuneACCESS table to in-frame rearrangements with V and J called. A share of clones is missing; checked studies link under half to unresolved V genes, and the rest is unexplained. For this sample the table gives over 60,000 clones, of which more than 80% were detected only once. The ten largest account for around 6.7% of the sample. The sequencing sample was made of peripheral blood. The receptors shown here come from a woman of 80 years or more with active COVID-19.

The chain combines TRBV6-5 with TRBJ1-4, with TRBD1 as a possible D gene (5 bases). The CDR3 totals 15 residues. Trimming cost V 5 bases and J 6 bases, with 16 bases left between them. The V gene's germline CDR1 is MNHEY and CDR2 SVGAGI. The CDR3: CASSPLDQGDEKLFF. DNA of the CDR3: TGTGCCAGCAGTCCACTGGACCAAGGGGATGAAAAACTGTTTTTT.

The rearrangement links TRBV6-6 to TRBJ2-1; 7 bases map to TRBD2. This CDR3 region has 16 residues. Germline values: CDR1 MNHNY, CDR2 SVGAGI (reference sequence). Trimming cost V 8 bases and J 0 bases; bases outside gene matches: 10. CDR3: CASSPSRGSSYNEQFF. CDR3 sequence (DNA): TGTGCCAGCTCCCCTTCGCGCGGGAGCTCCTACAATGAGCAGTTCTTC.

CDR3 sequence (DNA): TGTGCCAGCAGCTTCGCGGAAGTGTCTTCACCCCTCCACTTT. Protein: CASSFAEVSSPLHF. The chain has TRBV7-8 and TRBJ1-6; the D is unclear. V lost 3 bases, J lost 9 bases, and 12 bases lay in between. Germline assignment: CDR1 SGHVS and CDR2 FQNEAQ. The CDR3 consists of 14 residues.

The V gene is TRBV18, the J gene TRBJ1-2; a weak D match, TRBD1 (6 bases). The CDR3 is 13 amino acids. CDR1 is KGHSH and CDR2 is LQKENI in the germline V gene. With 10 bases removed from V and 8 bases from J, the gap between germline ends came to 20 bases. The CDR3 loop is CATQPGRGSGYTF. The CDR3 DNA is TGTGCCACCCAACCGGGCAGGGGTAGCGGCTACACCTTC.

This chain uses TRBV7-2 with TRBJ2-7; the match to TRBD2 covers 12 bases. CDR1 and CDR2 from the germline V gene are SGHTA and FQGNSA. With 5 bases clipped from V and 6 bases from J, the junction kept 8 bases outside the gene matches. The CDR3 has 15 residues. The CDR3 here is CASSMGLAGSAEQYF. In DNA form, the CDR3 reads TGTGCCAGCAGCATGGGACTAGCGGGCTCCGCCGAGCAGTACTTC.

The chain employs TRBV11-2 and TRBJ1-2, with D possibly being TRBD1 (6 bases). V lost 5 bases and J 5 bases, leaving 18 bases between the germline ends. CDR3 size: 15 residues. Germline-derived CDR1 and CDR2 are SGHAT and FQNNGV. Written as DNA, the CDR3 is TGTGCCAGCAGCCCCCGGCACAGGGCGTATTATGGCTACACCTTC. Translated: CASSPRHRAYYGYTF.

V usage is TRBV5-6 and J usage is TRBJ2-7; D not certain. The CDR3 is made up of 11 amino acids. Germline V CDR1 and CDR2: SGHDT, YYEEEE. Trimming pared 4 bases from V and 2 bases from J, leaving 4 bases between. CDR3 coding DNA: TGTGCCAGCAGCCCCACCTACGAGCAGTACTTC. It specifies CASSPTYEQYF.

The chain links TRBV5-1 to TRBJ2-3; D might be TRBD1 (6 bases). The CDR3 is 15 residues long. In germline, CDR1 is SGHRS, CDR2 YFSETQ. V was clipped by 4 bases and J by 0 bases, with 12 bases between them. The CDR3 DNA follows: TGCGCCAGCAGCATCTCGGGGACAAGCACAGATACGCAGTATTTT. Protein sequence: CASSISGTSTDTQYF. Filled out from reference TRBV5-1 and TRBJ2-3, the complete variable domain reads KAGVTQTPRYLIKTRGQQVTLSCSPISGHRSVSWYQQTPGQGLQFLFEYFSETQRNKGNFPGRFSGRQFSNSRSEMNVSTLELGDSALYLCASSISGTSTDTQYFGPGTRLTVL.

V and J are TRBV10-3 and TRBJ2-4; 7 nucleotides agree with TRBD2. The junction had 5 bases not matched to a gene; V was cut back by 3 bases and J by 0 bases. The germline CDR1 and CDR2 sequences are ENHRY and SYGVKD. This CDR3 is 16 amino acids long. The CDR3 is CAISDGEGKAKNIQYF. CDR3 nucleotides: TGTGCCATCAGTGATGGGGAGGGGAAAGCCAAAAACATTCAGTACTTC.

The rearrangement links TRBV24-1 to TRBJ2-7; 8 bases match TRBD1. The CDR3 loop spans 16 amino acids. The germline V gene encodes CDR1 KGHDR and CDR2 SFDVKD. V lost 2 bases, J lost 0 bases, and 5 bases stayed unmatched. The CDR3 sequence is CATSDSGQANSYEQYF. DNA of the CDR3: TGTGCCACCAGTGATTCGGGACAGGCGAACTCCTACGAGCAGTACTTC.

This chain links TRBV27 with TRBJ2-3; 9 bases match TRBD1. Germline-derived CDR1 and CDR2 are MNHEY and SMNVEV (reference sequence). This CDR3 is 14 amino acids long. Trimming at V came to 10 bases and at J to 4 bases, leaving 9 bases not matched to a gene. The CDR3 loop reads CAIRRDRVADTQYF. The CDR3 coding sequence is TGTGCCATCCGCCGGGACAGGGTGGCAGATACGCAGTATTTT.

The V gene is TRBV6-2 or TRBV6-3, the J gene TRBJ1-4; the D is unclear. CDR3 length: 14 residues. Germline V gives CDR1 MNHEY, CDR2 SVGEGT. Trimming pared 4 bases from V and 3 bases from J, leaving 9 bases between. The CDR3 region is CASSSLEANEKLFF. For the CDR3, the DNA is TGTGCCAGCAGTTCTCTGGAGGCTAATGAAAAACTGTTTTTT.

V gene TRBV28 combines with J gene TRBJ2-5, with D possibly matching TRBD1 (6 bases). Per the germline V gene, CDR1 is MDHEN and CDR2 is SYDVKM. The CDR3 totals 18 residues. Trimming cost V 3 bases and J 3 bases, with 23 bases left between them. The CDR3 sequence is CASSLSTGSWETEETQYF. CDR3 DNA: TGTGCCAGCAGTTTGTCCACAGGGAGCTGGGAAACCGAAGAGACCCAGTACTTC.

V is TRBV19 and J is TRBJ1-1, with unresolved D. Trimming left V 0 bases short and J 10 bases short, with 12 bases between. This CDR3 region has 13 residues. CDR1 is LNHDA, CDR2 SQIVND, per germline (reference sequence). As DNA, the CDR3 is TGTGCCAGTAGTATAGATAGGCCACGGGGAGCTTTCTTT. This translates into CASSIDRPRGAFF.

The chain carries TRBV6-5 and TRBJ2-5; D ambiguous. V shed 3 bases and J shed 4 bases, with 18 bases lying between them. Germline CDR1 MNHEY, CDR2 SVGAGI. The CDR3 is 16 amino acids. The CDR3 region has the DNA TGTGCCAGCAGTTATAGTTCTTTAAGAGGCGGAGAGACCCAGTACTTC. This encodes CASSYSSLRGGETQYF.

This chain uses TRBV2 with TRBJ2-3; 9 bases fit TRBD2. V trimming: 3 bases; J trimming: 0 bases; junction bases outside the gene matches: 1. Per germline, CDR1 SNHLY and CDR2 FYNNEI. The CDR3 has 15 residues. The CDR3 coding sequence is TGTGCCAGCAGTGATAGCGGGGGTAGCACAGATACGCAGTATTTT. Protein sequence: CASSDSGGSTDTQYF.

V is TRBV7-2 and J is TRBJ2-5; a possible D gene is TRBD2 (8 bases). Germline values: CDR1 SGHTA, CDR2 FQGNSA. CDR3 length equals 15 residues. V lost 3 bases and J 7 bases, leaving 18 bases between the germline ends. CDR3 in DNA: TGTGCCAGCAGCTTTGATACAGGGGCGGGGGGGACCCAGTACTTC. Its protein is CASSFDTGAGGTQYF. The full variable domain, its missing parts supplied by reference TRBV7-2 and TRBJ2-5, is GAGVSQSPSNKVTEKGKDVELRCDPISGHTALYWYRQSLGQGLEFLIYFQGNSAPDKSGLPSDRFSAERTGGSVSTLTIQRTQQEDSAVYLCASSFDTGAGGTQYFGPGTRLLVL.

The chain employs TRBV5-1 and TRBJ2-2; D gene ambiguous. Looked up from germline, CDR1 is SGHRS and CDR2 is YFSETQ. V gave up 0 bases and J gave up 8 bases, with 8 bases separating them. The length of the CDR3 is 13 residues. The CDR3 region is CASSLVRSGELFF. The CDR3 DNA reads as TGCGCCAGCAGCTTGGTGAGGTCGGGGGAGCTGTTTTTT.

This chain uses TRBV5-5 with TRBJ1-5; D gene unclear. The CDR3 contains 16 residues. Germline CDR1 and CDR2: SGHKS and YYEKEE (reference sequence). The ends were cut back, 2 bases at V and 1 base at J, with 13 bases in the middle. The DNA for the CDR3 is TGTGCCAGCAGCTTCGGCGGAGGAGGAAGCAATCAGCCCCAGCATTTT. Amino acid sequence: CASSFGGGGSNQPQHF.

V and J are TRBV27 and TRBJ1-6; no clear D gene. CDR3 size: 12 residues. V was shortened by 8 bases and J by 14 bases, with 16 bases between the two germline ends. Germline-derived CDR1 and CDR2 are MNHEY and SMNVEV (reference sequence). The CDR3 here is CASGPRLRALHF. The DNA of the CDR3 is TGTGCCAGCGGCCCCCGACTCCGGGCCCTCCACTTT.

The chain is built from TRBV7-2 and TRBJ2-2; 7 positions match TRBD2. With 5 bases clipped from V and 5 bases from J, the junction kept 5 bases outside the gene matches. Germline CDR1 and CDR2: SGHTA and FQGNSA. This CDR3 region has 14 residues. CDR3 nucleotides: TGTGCCAGCAGCCCGATACTAGCGACCGGGGAGCTGTTTTTT. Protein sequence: CASSPILATGELFF.

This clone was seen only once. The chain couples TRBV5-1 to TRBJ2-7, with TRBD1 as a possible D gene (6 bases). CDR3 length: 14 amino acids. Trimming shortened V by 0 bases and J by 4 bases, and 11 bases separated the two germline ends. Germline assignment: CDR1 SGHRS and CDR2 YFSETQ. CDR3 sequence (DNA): TGCGCCAGCAGCTTGGTGGCAGGGGTGTACGAGCAGTACTTC. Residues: CASSLVAGVYEQYF.

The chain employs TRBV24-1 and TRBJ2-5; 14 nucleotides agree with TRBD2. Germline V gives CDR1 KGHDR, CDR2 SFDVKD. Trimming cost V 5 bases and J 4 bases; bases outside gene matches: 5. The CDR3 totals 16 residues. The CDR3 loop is CATSVGTSGRSETQYF. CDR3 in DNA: TGTGCCACCAGTGTTGGGACTAGCGGGAGATCAGAGACCCAGTACTTC.

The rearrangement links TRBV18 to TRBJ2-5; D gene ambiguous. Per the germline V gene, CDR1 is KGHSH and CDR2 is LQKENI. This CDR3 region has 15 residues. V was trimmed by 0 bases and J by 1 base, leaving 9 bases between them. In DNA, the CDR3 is TGTGCCAGCTCACCACCGTCGGAGTCCCAAGAGACCCAGTACTTC. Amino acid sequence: CASSPPSESQETQYF. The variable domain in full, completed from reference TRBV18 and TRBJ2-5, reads NAGVMQNPRHLVRRRGQEARLRCSPMKGHSHVYWYRQLPEEGLKFMVYLQKENIIDESGMPKERFSAEFPKEGPSILRIQQVVRGDSAAYFCASSPPSESQETQYFGPGTRLLVL.

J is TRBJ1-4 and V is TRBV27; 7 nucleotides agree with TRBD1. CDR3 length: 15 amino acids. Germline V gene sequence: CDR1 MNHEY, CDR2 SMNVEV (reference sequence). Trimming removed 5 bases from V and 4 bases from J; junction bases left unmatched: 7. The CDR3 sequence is CASSGDRAYNEKLFF. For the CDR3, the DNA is TGTGCCAGCAGTGGAGACAGGGCCTATAATGAAAAACTGTTTTTT.

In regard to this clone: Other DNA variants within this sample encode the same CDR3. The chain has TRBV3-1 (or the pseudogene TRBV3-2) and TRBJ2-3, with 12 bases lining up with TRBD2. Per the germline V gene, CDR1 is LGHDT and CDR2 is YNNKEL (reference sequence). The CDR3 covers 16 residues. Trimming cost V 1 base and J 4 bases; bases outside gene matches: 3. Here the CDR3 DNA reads TGTGCCAGCAGCCAAGGACTAGCGGGGGTTTCAGATACGCAGTATTTT. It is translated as CASSQGLAGVSDTQYF.